This T cell receptor (beta chain) was profiled in a study of CD8 T cells in Susac syndrome. There are 17 residues in the CDR3. J was trimmed by 7 bases and V by 1 base; bases with no gene match: 9. Germline loops: CDR1 SGHRS, CDR2 YFSETQ. Roughly 0.45 to 1 ug RNA was reverse transcribed with random hexamers. TCRdb re-derived calls from the immunoSEQ multiplex PCR reads in MiXCR, one entry per CDR3 protein. This sample yields about 430,000 distinct CDR3 sequences, of which around 83% are seen a single time; about 0.12% belongs to the top ten. Treatment-naive patients with stable or active relapsing-remitting disease were the multiple sclerosis controls.

Material: CD8+ T cells from PBMCs. The chain recombines TRBV5-1 with TRBJ2-1; 12 bases line up with TRBD2. The origin of this receptor is a human donor with multiple sclerosis. The CDR3 reads CASSLRPSGGAWNEQFF. The CDR3 nucleotides are TGCGCCAGCAGCTTGAGGCCTAGCGGGGGGGCTTGGAATGAGCAGTTCTTC.